These 18 T cell receptor beta chains came from one sample sequenced in a study of control samples from healthy donors and cancer patients (dated by TCRdb to the early 2020s). The method behind the library was the immunoSEQ multiplex PCR assay. TCRdb mirrors the immuneACCESS table, restricted to in-frame sequences. Some clones are absent from its copies; in checked studies, under half trace to an unresolved V gene, and the reason for the others is unknown. The sample profile shows 120,000 to 150,000 clones; around 90% of them were found once. The ten most abundant clones make up roughly 5% of the sample. The sequencing sample was made of blood. Receptor source: a man between 25 and 39 years old in good health.

The V gene is TRBV6-1, the J gene TRBJ2-1; maybe TRBD2 (6 bases). This CDR3 region has 14 residues. Trimming cost V 3 bases and J 7 bases, with 13 bases left between them. Germline CDR1 is MNHNS and CDR2 is SASEGT. The DNA of the CDR3 is TGTGCCAGCAGTGATCGGGACTTCTTTAATGAGCAGTTCTTC. It encodes CASSDRDFFNEQFF.

The CDR3 bases are TGCGCCAGCAGCCCGTTACTAGCGGGAGGCAATGAGCAGTTCTTC. Translating it yields CASSPLLAGGNEQFF. The rearrangement joins TRBV5-1 to TRBJ2-1; 12 bases agree with TRBD2. V was pared by 4 bases and J by 6 bases, with 5 bases of the junction left unmatched. Germline CDR1 SGHRS, CDR2 YFSETQ. The CDR3 runs 15 residues.

The genes are TRBV11-2 and TRBJ2-3; possibly TRBD1 or TRBD2 for D (6 bases each). The CDR3 loop spans 17 amino acids. V gave up 4 bases and J gave up 4 bases, with 21 bases separating them. From germline, CDR1 is SGHAT and CDR2 FQNNGV. The CDR3 is CASSSPGVGGHSDTQYF. For the CDR3, the DNA is TGTGCCAGCAGCTCCCCTGGGGTTGGGGGGCATTCAGATACGCAGTATTTT. The full variable domain, its missing parts supplied by reference TRBV11-2 and TRBJ2-3, is EAGVAQSPRYKIIEKRQSVAFWCNPISGHATLYWYQQILGQGPKLLIQFQNNGVVDDSQLPKDRFSAERLKGVDSTLKIQPAKLEDSAVYLCASSSPGVGGHSDTQYFGPGTRLTVL.

The chain employs TRBV27 and TRBJ2-7; the D is unclear. Germline V gene lookup returns CDR1 MNHEY and CDR2 SMNVEV (reference sequence). The CDR3 has 13 amino acids. With 4 bases removed from V and 0 bases from J, the gap between germline ends came to 7 bases. As DNA, the CDR3 is TGTGCCAGCAGTTGGCGTTACTCCTACGAGCAGTACTTC. Residues: CASSWRYSYEQYF.

V usage is TRBV18 and J usage is TRBJ1-6, with D unresolved. V lost 0 bases to trimming and J lost 6 bases, with 12 bases between them. CDR3 length: 16 residues. Germline V gives CDR1 KGHSH, CDR2 LQKENI. CDR3 sequence (DNA): TGTGCCAGCTCACCACCCGGTCGTAACCCTAATTCACCCCTCCACTTT. Translating gives CASSPPGRNPNSPLHF.

V and J are TRBV27 and TRBJ2-7; TRBD2 might be the D (6 bases). V shed 0 bases and J shed 0 bases, with 15 bases lying between them. This CDR3 has 17 amino acids. Germline CDR1 reads MNHEY; CDR2 reads SMNVEV (reference sequence). For the CDR3, the DNA is TGTGCCAGCAGTTTATCATATCGGACTACCTACTCCTACGAGCAGTACTTC. This gives the protein CASSLSYRTTYSYEQYF.

For this clone: Germline and junction disagree at one end, which may indicate a read error. J is TRBJ2-7 and V is TRBV18; possibly TRBD1 or TRBD2 for D (5 bases each). Germline V gene lookup returns CDR1 KGHSH and CDR2 LQKENI. This CDR3 has 13 amino acids. CDR3 protein: CVSSPARAGEQYF. The CDR3 DNA reads TGTGTCAGCTCACCAGCCAGGGCGGGCGAGCAGTACTTC. The complete variable domain, with remaining parts taken from reference TRBV18 and TRBJ2-7, reads NAGVMQNPRHLVRRRGQEARLRCSPMKGHSHVYWYRQLPEEGLKFMVYLQKENIIDESGMPKERFSAEFPKEGPSILRIQQVVRGDSAAYFCVSSPARAGEQYFGPGTRLTVT.

V is TRBV6-5 and J is TRBJ2-1; 8 bases line up with TRBD1. The junction had 8 bases not matched to a gene; V was cut back by 5 bases and J by 5 bases. Per the germline V gene, CDR1 is MNHEY and CDR2 is SVGAGI. This CDR3 spans 15 amino acids. The CDR3 DNA is TGTGCCAGCAGTAACCGGGACAGGAGTCACAATGAGCAGTTCTTC. This gives the protein CASSNRDRSHNEQFF.

This clone was detected once. The V gene is TRBV7-9, the J gene TRBJ2-1, with no clear D. The CDR3 has 12 amino acids. Germline V gene data show CDR1 as SEHNR and CDR2 as FQNEAQ (reference sequence). V dropped 10 bases and J dropped 5 bases, with 12 bases sitting between them. CDR3 in amino acids: CATGLNNNEQFF. CDR3 coding DNA: TGTGCCACCGGCCTTAATAACAATGAGCAGTTCTTC.

This rearrangement joins TRBV6-5 to TRBJ2-4; TRBD1 matches 9 bases. The CDR3 contains 15 residues. Germline-derived CDR1 and CDR2 are MNHEY and SVGAGI. The junction had 6 bases not matched to a gene; V was cut back by 6 bases and J by 3 bases. The CDR3 loop is CASSGTGWGKNIQYF. The DNA for the CDR3 is TGTGCCAGCAGCGGGACAGGGTGGGGCAAAAACATTCAGTACTTC.

V is TRBV7-2 and J is TRBJ2-7; possible D gene TRBD2, 5 bases. There are 12 residues in the CDR3. In germline, CDR1 is SGHTA, CDR2 FQGNSA. V shed 5 bases and J shed 7 bases, with 12 bases lying between them. The CDR3 protein is CASSPNSGEQYF. In nucleotides, the CDR3 is TGTGCCAGCAGCCCCAACTCGGGAGAGCAGTACTTC.

The chain couples TRBV20-1 to TRBJ2-7, with D maybe TRBD2 (7 bases). From germline, CDR1 is DFQATT and CDR2 SNEGSKA (reference sequence). CDR3 length equals 13 residues. The V gene lost 3 bases and the J gene lost 4 bases, with 13 bases spanning the gap. CDR3 amino acids: CSASRGAAYEQYF. The CDR3 region has the DNA TGCAGTGCTAGTCGGGGGGCAGCTTACGAGCAGTACTTC.

This chain connects TRBV14 to TRBJ1-2; D not certain. The CDR3 has 11 amino acids. The V gene's germline CDR1 is SGHDN and CDR2 FVKESK. Trimming took 6 bases from V and 3 from J, leaving 5 bases between them. The CDR3 is CASSRDYGYTF. For the CDR3, the DNA is TGTGCCAGCAGTCGAGACTATGGCTACACCTTC.

The chain couples TRBV7-9 to TRBJ2-7; D possibly uses TRBD1 or TRBD2 (5 bases each). The CDR3 covers 17 residues. The V end lost 2 bases, the J end lost 2 bases, and 19 bases lay between the germline ends. Germline V gene lookup returns CDR1 SEHNR and CDR2 FQNEAQ (reference sequence). The CDR3 here is CASSLPGNEGSAYEQYF. The CDR3, as DNA: TGTGCCAGCAGCTTACCCGGAAATGAGGGGTCAGCCTACGAGCAGTACTTC.

J is TRBJ1-4 and V is TRBV5-4; 7 nucleotides agree with TRBD1. This CDR3 is built from 14 residues. Germline V CDR1 and CDR2: SGHNT, YYREEE (reference sequence). With V trimmed by 0 bases and J by 9 bases, 5 bases remained unmatched. CDR3 sequence: CASSLEGARKKLFF. Written as DNA, the CDR3 is TGTGCCAGCAGCTTGGAGGGGGCTAGGAAAAAACTGTTTTTT.

In its sample, this clone was seen once. The chain combines TRBV5-1 with TRBJ2-1; TRBD1 is a possible D gene (5 bases). V shed 4 bases and J shed 10 bases, with 9 bases lying between them. CDR3 length equals 11 residues. The V gene's germline CDR1 is SGHRS and CDR2 YFSETQ. CDR3 amino acids: CASSPDSEQFF. The CDR3, as DNA: TGCGCCAGCAGCCCAGACAGCGAGCAGTTCTTC.

The chain carries TRBV13 and TRBJ1-3; D unresolved. The V gene lost 8 bases and the J gene lost 0 bases, with 17 bases spanning the gap. Germline CDR1 PRHDT, CDR2 FYEKMQ (reference sequence). The CDR3 is 16 amino acids. The CDR3 loop reads CASQHWGGTSGNTIYF. The DNA of the CDR3 is TGTGCCAGCCAACACTGGGGTGGCACCTCTGGAAACACCATATATTTT.

This chain connects TRBV23-1 to TRBJ1-2; 7 positions match TRBD1. TRBV23-1 is treated as an ORF (open reading frame) with a function not yet certain. The CDR3 spans 15 residues. V trimming: 0 bases; J trimming: 3 bases; junction bases outside the gene matches: 4. The CDR3 DNA sequence: TGCGCCAGCAGTCAATCCCAGGGGGGACACTATGGCTACACCTTC. Amino acid sequence: CASSQSQGGHYGYTF.